These 29 T cell receptor beta chains came from one sample sequenced in a study of blood T cell repertoires in COVID-19 (dated by TCRdb to 2020 to 2021). The library was obtained by the immunoSEQ multiplex PCR assay. This immuneACCESS table, as held by TCRdb, lists in-frame sequences with V and J called but not all clones. Of the missing ones, under half trace to an unresolved V gene in checked studies; the others have no known cause. The sample data list tens of thousands of clones, and over 70% of these were observed just once. The biggest ten clones account for roughly 2.5% of the sample. The source material was peripheral blood. The receptors come from an elderly man with active or convalescent COVID-19.

CDR3 region: CASSFQRLSYNEQFF. As DNA, the CDR3 is TGTGCCAGCAGTTTCCAGCGGCTCTCCTACAATGAGCAGTTCTTC. V gene TRBV28 combines with J gene TRBJ2-1; D might be TRBD2 (5 bases). The CDR3 covers 15 residues. V lost 3 bases and J 0 bases, leaving 9 bases between the germline ends. Germline assignment: CDR1 MDHEN and CDR2 SYDVKM.

The CDR3: CASSLSWVRDTEAFF. Written as DNA, the CDR3 is TGTGCCAGCAGCCTCTCTTGGGTCAGGGACACTGAAGCTTTCTTT. The chain has TRBV3-1 (or the pseudogene TRBV3-2) and TRBJ1-1; D possibly corresponds to TRBD1 (5 bases). Germline lookup yields CDR1 LGHDT and CDR2 YNNKEL (reference sequence). The CDR3 runs to 15 residues. Trimming took off 4 bases at V and 3 bases at J, with 15 bases between the two ends.

The chain has TRBV27 and TRBJ2-2, with 10 nucleotides matching TRBD2. The germline CDR1 and CDR2 sequences are MNHEY and SMNVEV (reference sequence). Trimming at V came to 6 bases and at J to 4 bases, leaving 8 bases not matched to a gene. The CDR3 runs 16 residues. The CDR3 here is CASSGSGRATTGELFF. CDR3 bases: TGTGCCAGCAGCGGAAGCGGGAGGGCCACCACCGGGGAGCTGTTTTTT.

The chain uses TRBV18 and TRBJ1-3; D is unclear. This CDR3 contains 17 residues. V lost 1 base to trimming and J lost 8 bases, with 21 bases between them. Germline CDR1 KGHSH, CDR2 LQKENI. The DNA of the CDR3 is TGTGCCAGCTCACCACACCCACGGTCCCATAATAGTGACACCATATATTTT. It codes for CASSPHPRSHNSDTIYF.

V gene TRBV19 combines with J gene TRBJ1-6, with a tentative D call TRBD1 (6 bases). Germline V CDR1 and CDR2: LNHDA, SQIVND (reference sequence). V lost 5 bases, J lost 8 bases, and 10 bases lay in between. The CDR3 sequence is 13 residues long. In DNA form, the CDR3 reads TGTGCCAGTAGTTTGGGGGCAGATTCACCCCTCCACTTT. Translation: CASSLGADSPLHF.

V and J are TRBV7-2 and TRBJ2-7; D is ambiguous. The CDR3 is 14 residues long. The germline V gene encodes CDR1 SGHTA and CDR2 FQGNSA. Trimming pared 1 base from V and 3 bases from J, leaving 10 bases between. The CDR3 loop reads CASSLGRVGYEQYF. In DNA form, the CDR3 reads TGTGCCAGCAGCTTAGGACGGGTGGGCTACGAGCAGTACTTC. The entire variable domain, with the rest obtained from reference TRBV7-2 and TRBJ2-7, is as follows: GAGVSQSPSNKVTEKGKDVELRCDPISGHTALYWYRQSLGQGLEFLIYFQGNSAPDKSGLPSDRFSAERTGGSVSTLTIQRTQQEDSAVYLCASSLGRVGYEQYFGPGTRLTVT.

V and J are TRBV28 and TRBJ1-5, with a weak D call TRBD1 (6 bases). The length of the CDR3 is 19 residues. The V gene's germline CDR1 is MDHEN and CDR2 SYDVKM. V was trimmed by 3 bases and J by 0 bases, leaving 21 bases between them. CDR3 nucleotide sequence: TGTGCCAGCAGTTTGCCCCTACTGGACAGCCTTTATAGCAATCAGCCCCAGCATTTT. Amino acid sequence: CASSLPLLDSLYSNQPQHF.

The chain recombines TRBV2 with TRBJ2-1; the match to TRBD2 covers 10 bases. The length of the CDR3 is 16 residues. CDR1 and CDR2 (germline): SNHLY, FYNNEI. V was pared by 5 bases and J by 8 bases, with 12 bases of the junction left unmatched. CDR3 nucleotide sequence: TGTGCCAGCAGTCCTCCGGGACTAGCGAGGATCCATGAGCAGTTCTTC. Its translation: CASSPPGLARIHEQFF.

This clone came up a few times. The chain joins TRBV6-5 to TRBJ1-3, with D perhaps matching TRBD1 (5 bases). The germline V and J ends were trimmed by 8 bases and 3 bases, with 8 bases remaining between them. The CDR3 runs to 12 residues. Germline V CDR1 and CDR2: MNHEY, SVGAGI. The CDR3 bases are TGTGCCAGCGCAGGGCTTGGAAACACCATATATTTT. Amino acids: CASAGLGNTIYF.

This sequence joins TRBV6-2 or TRBV6-3 and TRBJ2-1, with 13 bases matching TRBD2. V gave up 4 bases and J gave up 9 bases; unmatched junction bases: 9. Germline CDR1 and CDR2: MNHEY and SVGEGT. CDR3 size: 16 residues. CDR3 residues: CASSSRTSGSAFEQFF. CDR3 in DNA: TGTGCCAGCAGTTCCCGGACTAGCGGGAGCGCTTTTGAGCAGTTCTTC.

V usage is TRBV5-1 and J usage is TRBJ2-1, with D possibly being TRBD1 (7 bases). Between the trimmed V and J ends, which lost 3 bases and 9 bases, there was a span of 13 bases. CDR1 and CDR2 from the germline V gene are SGHRS and YFSETQ. The CDR3 runs to 13 residues. CDR3 sequence (DNA): TGCGCCAGCAGCTCGGAGGGGGCGCGTGAGCAGTTCTTC. It is translated as CASSSEGAREQFF.

This chain uses TRBV7-9 with TRBJ2-3; tentatively, D is TRBD2 (5 bases). CDR3 length equals 14 residues. V lost 1 base and J 4 bases, leaving 9 bases between the germline ends. The germline CDR1 and CDR2 sequences are SEHNR and FQNEAQ (reference sequence). The chain's CDR3 is CASSLEARADTQYF. DNA for the CDR3: TGTGCCAGCAGCTTAGAGGCGCGGGCAGATACGCAGTATTTT.

A single count supports this clone. The chain combines TRBV5-4 with TRBJ2-7, with a possible D match to TRBD1 (5 bases). V was pared by 0 bases and J by 2 bases, with 9 bases between. Germline V gene sequence: CDR1 SGHNT, CDR2 YYREEE (reference sequence). The CDR3 has 14 residues. The CDR3 here is CASSLDRFTYEQYF. Written as DNA, the CDR3 is TGTGCCAGCAGCTTGGACAGGTTCACCTACGAGCAGTACTTC.

This rearrangement joins TRBV2 to TRBJ1-3; D call uncertain. This CDR3 has 16 amino acids. The germline gives CDR1 SNHLY, CDR2 FYNNEI. Trimming removed 1 base from V and 0 bases from J, with 10 bases in between. CDR3 DNA: TGTGCCAGCAGTGAAGATGAACACCTCTCTGGAAACACCATATATTTT. It translates to CASSEDEHLSGNTIYF.

This chain uses TRBV7-9 with TRBJ2-7; D uncertain. Trimming took off 5 bases at V and 4 bases at J, with 6 bases between the two ends. Germline lookup yields CDR1 SEHNR and CDR2 FQNEAQ (reference sequence). The CDR3 runs 11 residues. The CDR3 DNA is TGTGCCAGCAGCCGAGATTACGAGCAGTACTTC. This codes for CASSRDYEQYF.

V gene TRBV11-2 combines with J gene TRBJ2-5; TRBD2 matches at 10 bases. The V and J ends lost 3 bases and 4 bases, in that order; junction bases with no gene match: 8. The CDR3 is made up of 16 amino acids. CDR1 SGHAT and CDR2 FQNNGV come from the germline V gene. Here the CDR3 reads CASSFGLAGERETQYF. In DNA form, the CDR3 reads TGTGCCAGCAGCTTCGGGCTAGCGGGAGAACGAGAGACCCAGTACTTC.

The chain employs TRBV7-6 and TRBJ2-2; weak D call: TRBD2 (5 bases). This CDR3 has 16 residues. In germline, CDR1 is SGHVS, CDR2 FNYEAQ. Trimming pared 1 base from V and 4 bases from J, leaving 13 bases between. The CDR3 spells CASSLDGGAGTGELFF. CDR3 nucleotide sequence: TGTGCCAGCAGCTTAGACGGAGGAGCAGGCACCGGGGAGCTGTTTTTT.

This chain connects TRBV29-1 to TRBJ2-1; 7 bases line up with TRBD2. Germline-derived CDR1 and CDR2 are SQVTM and ANQGSEA. The CDR3 length is 17 residues. The J segment lost 2 bases and the V segment lost 4 bases, leaving 14 bases of the junction unmatched. The CDR3 loop is CSVVTMAGASPYNEQFF. The CDR3 nucleotides are TGCAGCGTTGTGACGATGGCGGGAGCATCCCCCTACAATGAGCAGTTCTTC.

This clone was seen only a few times. The chain employs TRBV12-5 and TRBJ2-2; D perhaps matches TRBD2 (5 bases). The germline CDR1 and CDR2 sequences are LGHNT and FRNRAP. The V and J ends lost 4 bases and 5 bases respectively, with 23 bases between them. The CDR3 extends over 18 amino acids. For the CDR3, the DNA is TGTGCTAGTGGTTCTCTAGGTGGACTGAGAAGTGGGACCGGGGAGCTGTTTTTT. It yields the protein CASGSLGGLRSGTGELFF. Supplemented by reference TRBV12-5 and TRBJ2-2, the full variable domain reads DARVTQTPRHKVTEMGQEVTMRCQPILGHNTVFWYRQTMMQGLELLAYFRNRAPLDDSGMPKDRFSAEMPDATLATLKIQPSEPRDSAVYFCASGSLGGLRSGTGELFFGEGSRLTVL.

The rearrangement links TRBV28 to TRBJ1-5, with D perhaps matching TRBD1 (5 bases). The CDR3 is made up of 17 amino acids. The germline V and J ends were trimmed by 6 bases and 2 bases, with 20 bases remaining between them. Germline V gene lookup returns CDR1 MDHEN and CDR2 SYDVKM. The CDR3 bases are TGTGCCAGCAGCAGAGGCTGGGGGGACGGTCGCAATCAGCCCCAGCATTTT. Its protein product is CASSRGWGDGRNQPQHF. The whole variable domain, remainder taken from reference TRBV28 and TRBJ1-5, is DVKVTQSSRYLVKRTGEKVFLECVQDMDHENMFWYRQDPGLGLRLIYFSYDVKMKEKGDIPEGYSVSREKKERFSLILESASTNQTSMYLCASSRGWGDGRNQPQHFGDGTRLSIL.

This clone was counted a single time. J is TRBJ2-3 and V is TRBV11-3; D is possibly TRBD2 (5 bases). Germline-derived CDR1 and CDR2 are SGHNT and YENEEA. V shed 0 bases and J shed 3 bases, with 7 bases lying between them. The CDR3 has 14 residues. CDR3 loop: CASSLDRGTDTQYF. The CDR3 DNA is TGTGCCAGCAGCTTAGATCGCGGGACAGATACGCAGTATTTT.

The chain recombines TRBV6-2 or TRBV6-3 with TRBJ2-3; D is perhaps TRBD1 (5 bases). V was shortened by 2 bases and J by 14 bases, with 17 bases between the two germline ends. Germline values: CDR1 MNHEY, CDR2 SVGEGT. The CDR3 sequence is 13 residues long. CDR3 sequence (DNA): TGTGCCAGCAGTTACACCGACCAGGGCCCCCGGTATTTT. Translating it yields CASSYTDQGPRYF.

The chain employs TRBV21-1 and TRBJ2-7; TRBD1 is the table's D call, not checked against the DNA. TRBV21-1 is reported as a pseudogene. CDR3 length: 16 residues. CDR3 DNA: TGTGCCAGCAGCAAACCCGGACAGCACCTTCCCTACGAGCAGTACTTC. Residues: CASSKPGQHLPYEQYF.

This chain joins TRBV7-2 and TRBJ2-5; 10 positions agree with TRBD2. The V gene end was trimmed by 1 base and the J gene end by 4 bases; junction bases not matched to a gene: 12. CDR3 size: 18 residues. CDR1 is SGHTA, CDR2 FQGNSA, per germline. Here the CDR3 DNA reads TGTGCCAGCAGCTTAGAGGGTCGGCCTAGCGGGAGCGCAGAGACCCAGTACTTC. Translating it yields CASSLEGRPSGSAETQYF.

V and J are TRBV27 and TRBJ1-6; 9 bases fit TRBD1. Germline CDR1 MNHEY, CDR2 SMNVEV (reference sequence). The CDR3 contains 14 residues. The V gene end was trimmed by 3 bases and the J gene end by 7 bases; junction bases not matched to a gene: 1. In DNA form, the CDR3 reads TGTGCCAGCAGTTTTGACAGGGGGAATTCACCCCTCCACTTT. Its translation is CASSFDRGNSPLHF.

This sequence joins TRBV7-8 and TRBJ2-1; D possibly corresponds to TRBD1 (6 bases). The V end lost 5 bases, the J end lost 1 base, and 12 bases lay between the germline ends. Germline lookup yields CDR1 SGHVS and CDR2 FQNEAQ. The CDR3 loop spans 15 amino acids. CDR3 sequence reads: CASSPTGFSYNEQFF. The CDR3 nucleotides are TGTGCCAGCAGCCCCACAGGGTTTTCCTACAATGAGCAGTTCTTC.

This sequence joins TRBV5-4 and TRBJ2-7, with 9 nucleotides matching TRBD1. The CDR3 covers 15 residues. Losses at the gene ends were 0 bases for V and 2 bases for J; bases not matched to a gene: 3. Germline V gene sequence: CDR1 SGHNT, CDR2 YYREEE (reference sequence). The CDR3 coding sequence is TGTGCCAGCAGCTTGGGAGGGACAGGGACCTACGAGCAGTACTTC. Residues: CASSLGGTGTYEQYF.

The genes are TRBV7-2 and TRBJ1-2; D remains ambiguous. Trimming pared 7 bases from V and 4 bases from J, leaving 16 bases between. Germline CDR1 is SGHTA and CDR2 is FQGNSA. The length of the CDR3 is 14 residues. The CDR3 here is CASNVLALPYGYTF. The CDR3 nucleotides are TGTGCCAGCAACGTGTTAGCCCTGCCCTATGGCTACACCTTC.

V gene TRBV20-1 combines with J gene TRBJ2-1; 11 bases are a match to TRBD2. Germline assignment: CDR1 DFQATT and CDR2 SNEGSKA (reference sequence). V lost 3 bases to trimming and J lost 5 bases; unmatched junction nucleotides: 3. This CDR3 contains 14 residues. This CDR3 is CSASSGRGNNEQFF. The CDR3 DNA reads TGCAGTGCTAGTAGCGGGAGGGGAAACAATGAGCAGTTCTTC.